A selection of T cell receptor beta chains follows, all from one sample in a study of blood T cell repertoires in COVID-19. Method: immunoSEQ multiplex PCR; TCRdb's copy keeps in-frame clones and lacks some. The sample yields approximately 250,000 clones, 80% to 90% seen once. Sequencing was done on a sample of peripheral blood. Every receptor here comes from a man aged 40-49 years with acute or convalescent COVID-19. Both conserved end residues are part of each CDR3. The order of the fields is J gene, D gene, clone size, V gene, CDR3 DNA, CDR3 protein. The D gene is left open where the match is weak. The size of a clone is reported for some rows only, either as once, few or many, or as a class for expanded clones.

TRBJ2-7 TRBD1 . TRBV6-5 TGTGCCAGCAGTACCCGGACAGGCGAGCAGTACTTC CASSTRTGEQYF
TRBJ1-6 . . TRBV19 TGTGCCAGTAGTATTTCCAGAATCGAATCACCCCTCCACTTT CASSISRIESPLHF
TRBJ1-1 . . TRBV14 TGTGCCAGCAGCCAAGATCGGGTTCCCGTGGGGCCTGAAGCTTTCTTT CASSQDRVPVGPEAFF
TRBJ1-1 . . TRBV30 TGTGCCTGGAGTGGGGGGAGGAGAGCTTTCTTT CAWSGGRRAFF
TRBJ1-5 TRBD1 few TRBV7-8 TGTGCCAGCAGCTTAGGACAGGGGAGCGGACAGCCCCAGCATTTT CASSLGQGSGQPQHF
TRBJ2-7 . . TRBV5-4 TGTGCCAGCAGCCACGGAGGAGGGGGCGCCGGGTCCCCCTCCGAGCAGTACTTC CASSHGGGGAGSPSEQYF
TRBJ2-3 . . TRBV28 TGTGCCAGCATAGGGGCGGACGGGGATACGCAGTATTTT CASIGADGDTQYF
TRBJ2-1 TRBD2 . TRBV7-2 TGTGCCAGCAGCACTCCCGGGACTAGTTCCAATGAGCAGTTCTTC CASSTPGTSSNEQFF
TRBJ1-1 . . TRBV6-4 TGTTCTTGGCCAGCTGAAGCTTTCTTT CSWPAEAFF
TRBJ2-5 TRBD2 . TRBV3-1/TRBV3-2 TGTGCCAGCAGCCAAGTGGCTAGCGGGGGACGGGAGACCCAGTACTTC CASSQVASGGRETQYF
TRBJ2-7 TRBD2 . TRBV18 TGTGCCAGCTCACGGACTAGCGGGGCGTACTACGAGCAGTACTTC CASSRTSGAYYEQYF
TRBJ2-2 TRBD2 . TRBV11-2 TGTGCCAGCAGCTCCGGTAGCGGGGGGGCTAACGGGGAGCTGTTTTTT CASSSGSGGANGELFF
TRBJ2-3 . once TRBV28 TGTGCCAGCAGTTCCGCGGGCCTGGGAGATACGCAGTATTTT CASSSAGLGDTQYF
TRBJ1-2 TRBD1 . TRBV28 TGTGCCAGCAGTTTCCGGGACAGCTATGGCTACACCTTC CASSFRDSYGYTF
TRBJ1-1 . . TRBV9 TGTGCCAGCAGCCCCCGGGTGGAGCTGAACACTGAAGCTTTCTTT CASSPRVELNTEAFF
TRBJ2-3 . . TRBV5-8 TGTGCCAGCAGCTCGGGCCCCCGCAGGGGCGTTAGCACAGATACGCAGTATTTT CASSSGPRRGVSTDTQYF
TRBJ2-3 TRBD1 once TRBV6-1 TGTGCCAGCAGTGATTTAATTTTTCGGACAGGACTTAGCACAGATACGCAGTATTTT CASSDLIFRTGLSTDTQYF
TRBJ1-2 . . TRBV28 TGTGCCAGCAGTTTATACAGAAACTATGGCTACACCTTC CASSLYRNYGYTF
TRBJ2-1 . . TRBV6-5 TGTGCCAGCAACCGGGGGGCCCCAGGATCGGGTGAGCAGTTCTTC CASNRGAPGSGEQFF
TRBJ1-5 . once TRBV19 TGTGCCAGTAATTGGGCGGAGGCCAGGCAGCCCCAGCATTTT CASNWAEARQPQHF
TRBJ1-2 . . TRBV30 TGTGCCGGCTATGGAGGGTCCGACTATGGCTACACCTTC CAGYGGSDYGYTF
TRBJ1-4 . . TRBV19 TGTGCCAGTAGATTACAGGCTCCTAATGAAAAACTGTTTTTT CASRLQAPNEKLFF
TRBJ2-3 . . TRBV6-5 TGTGCCAGCTCCCCGCGAACTAGCACAGATACGCAGTATTTT CASSPRTSTDTQYF
TRBJ1-1 . . TRBV5-1 TGCGCCAGCAGCTTGCGACTGACAGACATGAACACTGAAGCTTTCTTT CASSLRLTDMNTEAFF
TRBJ1-1 . . TRBV19 TGTGCCAGTACCTGGGGAATGGGAGGGACTGAAGCTTTCTTT CASTWGMGGTEAFF
TRBJ2-3 . . TRBV9 TGTGCCAGCTCGGCGGGGATGCCAGATACGCAGTATTTT CASSAGMPDTQYF
TRBJ2-1 TRBD2 . TRBV19 TGTGCCAGTAGAGGTTCGGGACTAGCGGGGGGTGAGCAGTTCTTC CASRGSGLAGGEQFF
TRBJ2-5 TRBD2 . TRBV7-3 TGTGCCAGCAGCCGCAGCGGGGGAGCGTCAGAGACCCAGTACTTC CASSRSGGASETQYF
TRBJ1-2 TRBD1 . TRBV30 TGTGCCTGGAGCGGGGACAGGGTGGAAGCGGGCTACACCTTC CAWSGDRVEAGYTF
TRBJ2-7 . . TRBV28 TGTGCCACCCGATTGCAGGATTCCTACGAGCAGTACTTC CATRLQDSYEQYF
TRBJ2-7 . . TRBV24-1 TGTGCCACCCTGCTCTTCCGGGGCGAGCAGTACTTC CATLLFRGEQYF
TRBJ2-5 TRBD2 . TRBV6-2/TRBV6-3 TGTGCCAGCAGTCTCGGGACTAGCCTTGAAGAGACCCAGTACTTC CASSLGTSLEETQYF
TRBJ2-3 TRBD2 once TRBV2 TGTGCCAGCAGGGGTTGGGGGGGTGCGCAGTATTTT CASRGWGGAQYF
TRBJ1-2 . . TRBV19 TGTGCCAGTGGAACAGGCGGTAATGGCTACACCTTC CASGTGGNGYTF
TRBJ2-3 TRBD2 . TRBV19 TGTGCCAGTAGTATATCGGGCCTAGCGGGGGACACAGATACGCAGTATTTT CASSISGLAGDTDTQYF
TRBJ1-6 TRBD1 once TRBV7-2 TGTGCCAGCAGCACGAGGGGGCAGCATAATTCACCCCTCCACTTT CASSTRGQHNSPLHF
TRBJ1-5 . . TRBV27 TGTGCCAGCAGTTATCGGGTTAGCAATCAGCCCCAGCATTTT CASSYRVSNQPQHF
TRBJ1-6 TRBD1 . TRBV28 TGTGCCAGCAGTTATCCGGGACAGGGGTCCTCACCCCTCCACTTT CASSYPGQGSSPLHF
TRBJ1-6 . . TRBV13 TGTGCCAGCAGCCCCCGGGGGGGGAGTACACCCCTCCACTTT CASSPRGGSTPLHF
TRBJ1-4 . . TRBV9 TGTGCCAGCAGCGCAGGACGGAGGGGAGGAAATGAAAAACTGTTTTTT CASSAGRRGGNEKLFF
TRBJ1-6 TRBD1 . TRBV5-1 TGCGCCAGCAGCTTAATATGGGACAGGGCCTTCAATTCACCCCTCCACTTT CASSLIWDRAFNSPLHF
TRBJ2-3 . . TRBV7-2 TGTGCCAGCAGCTCTAGCTATGAAGATACGCAGTATTTT CASSSSYEDTQYF
TRBJ2-5 . . TRBV18 TGTGCCAGCTCACAGGACTACCAAGAGACCCAGTACTTC CASSQDYQETQYF
TRBJ2-1 . . TRBV24-1 TGTGCCACCAGTGACAGGGGGGACGAGCAGTTCTTC CATSDRGDEQFF
TRBJ1-2 TRBD1 . TRBV9 TGTGCCAGCAGCCCTTTTGGGGACAGCCATAACTATGGCTACACCTTC CASSPFGDSHNYGYTF
TRBJ2-7 . . TRBV7-9 TGTGCCAGCAGCGAAGGGCGGAGGGAGCAGTACTTC CASSEGRREQYF
TRBJ2-1 TRBD2 . TRBV11-2 TGTGCCAGCAGCTTAGATTTATTTCGGACTAGCGGGGGGGGTGAGCAGTTCTTC CASSLDLFRTSGGGEQFF
TRBJ2-1 . . TRBV20-1 TGCAGTGCTACCGTTGAGAATGAGCAGTTCTTC CSATVENEQFF